These 10 T cell receptor beta chains share one sample of origin, sequenced in a study of T-cell memory formation after mild COVID-19 (dated by TCRdb to the early 2020s). Library construction relied on 5' RACE. The instrument was an Illumina NovaSeq 6000. TCRdb passed the public sequencing reads through fastp at Q25 and MiXCR, retaining productive beta sequences. Rows matching on CDR3 protein sequence are summarized as one entry with the most common DNA and genes. The sample includes some 150,000 distinct CDR3 sequences, with roughly 21% observed a single time. The ten largest account for about 2% of the sample. Sequenced: PBMCs or a T cell subset sorted from them (not recorded which). The receptors here all came from an adult woman who had mild COVID-19 (a few samples of this study predate the infection). The sample titles of this study are shuffled in the database, so cell type and time point are left out; the donor was told from shared clones.

The chain uses TRBV29-1 and TRBJ2-5, with D possibly matching TRBD2 (5 bases). Germline V gives CDR1 SQVTM, CDR2 ANQGSEA. Trimming took off 7 bases at V and 1 base at J, with 10 bases between the two ends. This CDR3 spans 12 amino acids. CDR3 sequence (DNA): TGCAGCGGGGCTAGCTCCCAAGAGACCCAGTACTTC. Amino acids: CSGASSQETQYF.

This clonotype has a count of ten or more. This sequence joins TRBV29-1 and TRBJ2-7; D is uncertain. This CDR3 spans 12 amino acids. Trimming took off 5 bases at V and 1 base at J, with 9 bases between the two ends. Germline assignment: CDR1 SQVTM and CDR2 ANQGSEA. For the CDR3, the DNA is TGCAGCGTTTGCTGGGATTCCTACGAGCAGTACTTC. This encodes CSVCWDSYEQYF.

This clonotype showed up just a few times. V usage is TRBV6-5 and J usage is TRBJ2-5, with a weak D call TRBD2 (6 bases). The V and J ends lost 2 bases and 5 bases respectively, with 12 bases between them. This CDR3 spans 14 amino acids. Germline loops: CDR1 MNHEY, CDR2 SVGAGI. CDR3 amino acids: CASSYRRGWETQYF. DNA of the CDR3: TGTGCCAGCAGTTACCGTCGGGGGTGGGAGACCCAGTACTTC.

CDR3 region: CASSFQGRDEQFF. DNA for the CDR3: TGTGCCAGCAGCTTCCAAGGCAGGGATGAGCAGTTCTTC. The V and J genes are TRBV7-2 and TRBJ2-1; maybe TRBD1 (5 bases). CDR3 size: 13 residues. Trimming stripped 3 bases from V and 8 bases from J, with 11 bases between. Germline V gene lookup returns CDR1 SGHTA and CDR2 FQGNSA.

J is TRBJ1-1 and V is TRBV12-3 or TRBV12-4, with 7 bases fitting TRBD1. Trimming at V came to 3 bases and at J to 6 bases, leaving 10 bases not matched to a gene. The CDR3 loop spans 15 amino acids. The CDR3 protein is CASSLVTGYIAEAFF. CDR3 in DNA: TGTGCCAGCAGTTTGGTGACAGGGTATATTGCTGAAGCTTTCTTT.

This clonotype was seen only a few times. The chain has TRBV7-2 and TRBJ2-3; D is unclear. Trimming shortened V by 5 bases and J by 7 bases, and 7 bases separated the two germline ends. The CDR3 consists of 11 residues. Germline V lookup: CDR1 SGHTA, CDR2 FQGNSA. CDR3 in amino acids: CASSIRNTQYF. CDR3 coding DNA: TGTGCCAGCAGCATACGAAATACGCAGTATTTT.

This clonotype was detected only once. The V call is TRBV6-5, the J call TRBJ1-4, with TRBD1 matching over 9 bases. The CDR3 has 16 amino acids. Per germline, CDR1 MNHEY and CDR2 SVGAGI. Unmatched junction bases numbered 10, after V lost 1 base and J lost 10 bases. The CDR3 nucleotides read TGTGCCAGCAGTTACTTCGGGACAGGGCCCTCTGGAAAACTGTTTTTT. Translation gives CASSYFGTGPSGKLFF.

The V gene is TRBV12-3 or TRBV12-4, the J gene TRBJ1-2; 8 positions agree with TRBD1. The trim removed 7 bases at V and 2 bases at J, leaving 6 bases unmatched. CDR3 size: 14 residues. The CDR3 DNA sequence: TGTGCCAGCATCCTCACAGGGGGAAACTATGGCTACACCTTC. Its protein product is CASILTGGNYGYTF.

V gene TRBV20-1 combines with J gene TRBJ2-1; 10 bases agree with TRBD2. The V and J ends lost 6 bases and 5 bases, in that order; junction bases with no gene match: 10. The CDR3 length is 15 residues. Germline CDR1 reads DFQATT; CDR2 reads SNEGSKA (reference sequence). The CDR3 bases are TGCAGTGCGGGACCTAGCGGGAGAGACAACAATGAGCAGTTCTTC. It specifies CSAGPSGRDNNEQFF.

This clonotype has a handful of counts. This chain uses TRBV24-1 with TRBJ2-3; 11 bases agree with TRBD1. With V trimmed by 4 bases and J by 3 bases, 2 bases remained unmatched. This CDR3 region has 15 residues. Germline values: CDR1 KGHDR, CDR2 SFDVKD. The CDR3 spells CATSEGQGGTDTQYF. In DNA, the CDR3 is TGTGCCACCAGTGAGGGACAGGGGGGAACAGATACGCAGTATTTT.